The 19 T cell receptor beta chains below were found in one sample sequenced in a study of blood T cell repertoires in COVID-19. Assay used: immunoSEQ multiplex PCR; TCRdb lists only in-frame clones, some missing. The data contain 400,000 to 500,000 clones, 88% of them seen just once; the ten biggest clones take up roughly 1.4%. The sequenced sample consisted of PBMCs or T cells enriched from blood (not recorded which). Every receptor here comes from a woman in her late teens or twenties who had been exposed to COVID-19.

The V gene is TRBV19, the J gene TRBJ2-7; D possibly corresponds to TRBD1 (6 bases). The CDR3 is 14 amino acids. Germline-derived CDR1 and CDR2 are LNHDA and SQIVND (reference sequence). V dropped 3 bases and J dropped 2 bases, with 11 bases sitting between them. CDR3 sequence reads: CASSIQDSTYEQYF. CDR3 DNA sequence: TGTGCCAGTAGTATCCAGGACAGCACCTACGAGCAGTACTTC.

The genes are TRBV11-2 and TRBJ2-1; 7 positions match TRBD2. Germline CDR1 is SGHAT and CDR2 is FQNNGV. The CDR3 covers 17 residues. V lost 3 bases to trimming and J lost 2 bases; unmatched junction nucleotides: 10. The CDR3 DNA reads TGTGCCAGCAGCTTTATAAGTGCGGGAGAAACCTACAATGAGCAGTTCTTC. Protein sequence: CASSFISAGETYNEQFF.

The J gene is TRBJ2-7, the V gene TRBV7-9; weak D call: TRBD1 (6 bases). The CDR3 is made up of 14 amino acids. The germline CDR1 and CDR2 sequences are SEHNR and FQNEAQ (reference sequence). V dropped 1 base and J dropped 2 bases, with 9 bases sitting between them. The CDR3 protein is CASSLDPGAYEQYF. CDR3 coding DNA: TGTGCCAGCAGCTTAGATCCAGGGGCCTACGAGCAGTACTTC.

V usage is TRBV28 and J usage is TRBJ2-7, with 7 bases fitting TRBD1. Unmatched junction bases numbered 10, after V lost 8 bases and J lost 0 bases. CDR1 MDHEN and CDR2 SYDVKM come from the germline V gene. The CDR3 runs to 15 residues. The CDR3: CASQFVAGGSYEQYF. DNA for the CDR3: TGTGCCAGCCAGTTTGTTGCAGGGGGCTCCTACGAGCAGTACTTC.

This rearrangement joins TRBV13 to TRBJ2-1; unclear D gene. Trimming removed 6 bases at V and 9 bases at J, with 9 bases between. The CDR3 contains 11 residues. Germline loops: CDR1 PRHDT, CDR2 FYEKMQ (reference sequence). CDR3 DNA: TGTGCCAGCAGTAGCACCCGTGAGCAGTTCTTC. Translating gives CASSSTREQFF.

The rearrangement links TRBV5-4 to TRBJ2-1, with a tentative D call TRBD2 (5 bases). CDR3 length: 17 residues. V shed 6 bases and J shed 0 bases, with 19 bases lying between them. Germline CDR1 is SGHNT and CDR2 is YYREEE (reference sequence). CDR3 bases: TGTGCCAGCACCCAAGGAGTGGGGAGAGGCTCCTACAATGAGCAGTTCTTC. Protein sequence: CASTQGVGRGSYNEQFF.

V gene TRBV28 combines with J gene TRBJ2-7; 7 nucleotides line up with TRBD1. The ends lost 5 bases at V and 2 bases at J; junction bases unmatched: 9. The CDR3 has 15 amino acids. Per the germline V gene, CDR1 is MDHEN and CDR2 is SYDVKM. CDR3 DNA sequence: TGTGCCAGCAGTCGCACGACCGGGACAGCCTACGAGCAGTACTTC. It specifies CASSRTTGTAYEQYF.

V gene TRBV9 combines with J gene TRBJ1-1, with unresolved D. This CDR3 is built from 15 residues. Trimming shortened V by 3 bases and J by 6 bases, and 18 bases separated the two germline ends. CDR1 and CDR2 (germline): SGDLS, YYNGEE. The CDR3 here is CASSAHSTLGSEAFF. DNA of the CDR3: TGTGCCAGCAGCGCCCACTCGACGCTCGGGTCTGAAGCTTTCTTT.

The gene calls are TRBV29-1 and TRBJ2-1, with TRBD1 matching 7 bases. The CDR3 extends over 14 amino acids. J lost 0 bases, V lost 4 bases, and 3 bases had no gene match. From germline, CDR1 is SQVTM and CDR2 ANQGSEA. CDR3 bases: TGCAGCGTTGGAGGGGGCACCTCCTACAATGAGCAGTTCTTC. Its protein is CSVGGGTSYNEQFF.

This chain joins TRBV13 and TRBJ2-7; possibly TRBD1 for D (5 bases). Germline CDR1 is PRHDT and CDR2 is FYEKMQ (reference sequence). V shed 7 bases and J shed 1 base, with 14 bases lying between them. The CDR3 is made up of 14 amino acids. In DNA form, the CDR3 reads TGTGCCAGCAAGTGGGGCCTCGGGTCCTACGAGCAGTACTTC. It encodes CASKWGLGSYEQYF.

The chain joins TRBV18 to TRBJ1-5; D gene uncertain. The CDR3 totals 13 residues. V was cut by 3 bases and J by 6 bases, with 9 bases left in between. Germline V CDR1 and CDR2: KGHSH, LQKENI. The CDR3 spells CASSPDLLQPQHF. CDR3 sequence (DNA): TGTGCCAGCTCACCTGACTTGCTTCAGCCCCAGCATTTT.

This clone occurred a few times. V gene TRBV5-6 combines with J gene TRBJ1-5; TRBD1 matches at 7 bases. The CDR3 length is 15 residues. Unmatched junction bases numbered 8, after V lost 2 bases and J lost 6 bases. Per the germline V gene, CDR1 is SGHDT and CDR2 is YYEEEE. This CDR3 is CASSFAGGTGQPQHF. CDR3 bases: TGTGCCAGCAGCTTCGCAGGGGGAACGGGTCAGCCCCAGCATTTT. Drawing the rest from reference TRBV5-6 and TRBJ1-5, the complete variable domain is DAGVTQSPTHLIKTRGQQVTLRCSPKSGHDTVSWYQQALGQGPQFIFQYYEEEERQRGNFPDRFSGHQFPNYSSELNVNALLLGDSALYLCASSFAGGTGQPQHFGDGTRLSIL.

This chain uses TRBV6-5 with TRBJ2-7; D is possibly TRBD1 (6 bases). The germline gives CDR1 MNHEY, CDR2 SVGAGI. V was clipped by 7 bases and J by 1 base, with 14 bases between them. This CDR3 region has 14 residues. CDR3 nucleotides: TGTGCCAGCACCCGGGACACCTATTCCTACGAGCAGTACTTC. Its protein is CASTRDTYSYEQYF.

The CDR3 region has the DNA TGCGCCAGCAGCTTTTATTTTCGCCGTGTCACCGGGGGAACAGATACGCAGTATTTT. This sequence encodes CASSFYFRRVTGGTDTQYF. The J gene is TRBJ2-3, the V gene TRBV5-1; D might be TRBD2 (6 bases). The CDR3 consists of 19 residues. Germline-derived CDR1 and CDR2 are SGHRS and YFSETQ. Trimming shortened V by 2 bases and J by 3 bases, and 25 bases separated the two germline ends. The complete variable domain, with remaining parts taken from reference TRBV5-1 and TRBJ2-3, reads KAGVTQTPRYLIKTRGQQVTLSCSPISGHRSVSWYQQTPGQGLQFLFEYFSETQRNKGNFPGRFSGRQFSNSRSEMNVSTLELGDSALYLCASSFYFRRVTGGTDTQYFGPGTRLTVL.

The chain recombines TRBV27 with TRBJ2-1; 10 nucleotides match TRBD2. V was pared by 3 bases and J by 8 bases, with 7 bases of the junction left unmatched. The CDR3 spans 15 residues. The V gene's germline CDR1 is MNHEY and CDR2 SMNVEV (reference sequence). CDR3 nucleotides: TGTGCCAGCAGTTTGGGGACTAGCGAATATGATGAGCAGTTCTTC. It yields the protein CASSLGTSEYDEQFF.

The rearrangement uses TRBV4-1 and TRBJ2-6; D is perhaps TRBD2 (6 bases). From germline, CDR1 is MGHRA and CDR2 YSYEKL. V lost 1 base to trimming and J lost 4 bases, with 11 bases between them. CDR3 length equals 16 residues. CDR3 sequence reads: CASSQGRVTGANVLTF. CDR3 coding DNA: TGCGCCAGCAGCCAAGGGAGGGTTACGGGGGCCAACGTCCTGACTTTC.

The chain employs TRBV28 and TRBJ1-3, with 8 bases lining up with TRBD1. The length of the CDR3 is 16 residues. CDR1 is MDHEN and CDR2 is SYDVKM in the germline V gene. J lost 0 bases, V lost 3 bases, and 4 bases had no gene match. This chain's CDR3 is CASSLRGQGSGNTIYF. CDR3 sequence (DNA): TGTGCCAGCAGTTTGCGAGGACAGGGCTCTGGAAACACCATATATTTT.

This clone occurred a few times. The V and J genes are TRBV5-4 and TRBJ2-5; no reliable D call. Germline V gene sequence: CDR1 SGHNT, CDR2 YYREEE (reference sequence). There are 14 residues in the CDR3. The germline V and J ends were trimmed by 4 bases and 7 bases, with 17 bases remaining between them. CDR3 nucleotide sequence: TGTGCCAGCAGCCAGGTCTCGGTCAAAGGGACCCAGTACTTC. Translating it yields CASSQVSVKGTQYF.

V usage is TRBV6-5 and J usage is TRBJ2-1; 9 bases map to TRBD2. Germline V lookup: CDR1 MNHEY, CDR2 SVGAGI. The CDR3 has 16 amino acids. V lost 0 bases to trimming and J lost 6 bases; unmatched junction nucleotides: 6. The DNA of the CDR3 is TGTGCCAGCAGTTACTCCCTAGCGGGGTTGGGCAATGAGCAGTTCTTC. Its translation: CASSYSLAGLGNEQFF.